This entry lists 14 T cell receptor beta chains sequenced from one sample in a study of CD8 T cells in Susac syndrome. When the RNA was reverse transcribed, random hexamers were used with an input of roughly 0.5 to 1 ug. TCRdb itself ran the immunoSEQ multiplex PCR reads through MiXCR, one entry per CDR3 protein. The table has some 200,000 distinct CDR3 sequences, about 94% seen once. Sequenced input: CD4+ T cells from PBMCs. Every receptor here comes from a human donor in good health.

V and J are TRBV28 and TRBJ2-4; a weak D match, TRBD1 (5 bases). The CDR3 covers 13 residues. V was shortened by 4 bases and J by 8 bases, with 12 bases between the two germline ends. CDR1 and CDR2 (germline): MDHEN, SYDVKM. CDR3 DNA sequence: TGTGCCAGCAGTTGGGGTGGCAGGGACATTCAGTACTTC. It encodes CASSWGGRDIQYF. The full variable domain, completed using reference TRBV28 and TRBJ2-4, is DVKVTQSSRYLVKRTGEKVFLECVQDMDHENMFWYRQDPGLGLRLIYFSYDVKMKEKGDIPEGYSVSREKKERFSLILESASTNQTSMYLCASSWGGRDIQYFGAGTRLSVL.

The gene calls are TRBV4-1 and TRBJ1-5; TRBD1 agrees at 9 bases. The CDR3 is made up of 15 amino acids. The V gene end was trimmed by 4 bases and the J gene end by 3 bases; junction bases not matched to a gene: 4. Germline V CDR1 and CDR2: MGHRA, YSYEKL. The CDR3 coding sequence is TGCGCCAGCAGCCCCGGGACAGGGATCAATCAGCCCCAGCATTTT. Translated: CASSPGTGINQPQHF.

The chain employs TRBV24-1 and TRBJ2-3, with D unclear. V lost 4 bases and J 3 bases, leaving 7 bases between the germline ends. This CDR3 contains 13 residues. Germline assignment: CDR1 KGHDR and CDR2 SFDVKD. CDR3 protein: CATSDPATDTQYF. The CDR3 nucleotides are TGTGCCACCAGTGACCCCGCTACAGATACGCAGTATTTT.

This clonotype has a single count. At one end the junction does not follow the germline gene, possibly because of a read error. The chain combines TRBV27 with TRBJ2-7; no definite D call. The CDR3 spans 14 residues. Germline CDR1 MNHEY, CDR2 SMNVEV (reference sequence). CDR3 loop: CASSSDSLSHEQYF. CDR3 bases: TGTGCCAGCAGTAGCGACTCACTCTCCCACGAGCAGTACTTC.

The table lists this clonotype with a few counts. This chain joins TRBV28 and TRBJ2-7, with TRBD1 identical over 8 bases. The CDR3 totals 14 residues. The V gene's germline CDR1 is MDHEN and CDR2 SYDVKM. The J segment lost 2 bases and the V segment lost 5 bases, leaving 5 bases of the junction unmatched. CDR3 nucleotide sequence: TGTGCCAGCAGTCCAACAGGGGGAACCTACGAGCAGTACTTC. Its protein product is CASSPTGGTYEQYF.

The rearrangement uses TRBV15 and TRBJ1-2; D remains unclear. The CDR3 is 13 amino acids. The germline V gene has CDR1 LNHNV and CDR2 YYDKDF (reference sequence). The V end was cut by 0 bases, the J end by 5 bases, with 7 bases between. The CDR3: CATSRDQGYGYTF. In DNA, the CDR3 is TGTGCCACCAGCAGAGATCAAGGGTATGGCTACACCTTC.

The chain joins TRBV29-1 to TRBJ1-1; D not certain. The V and J ends lost 4 bases and 2 bases respectively, with 11 bases between them. CDR1 is SQVTM and CDR2 is ANQGSEA in the germline V gene. This CDR3 is built from 13 residues. CDR3 in amino acids: CSVVDYFNTEAFF. The CDR3 nucleotides are TGCAGCGTTGTTGATTACTTCAACACTGAAGCTTTCTTT.

The rearrangement uses TRBV14 and TRBJ2-7; 9 bases align to TRBD1. Germline CDR1 is SGHDN and CDR2 is FVKESK. The ends lost 0 bases at V and 4 bases at J; junction bases unmatched: 7. The CDR3 length is 16 residues. CDR3 nucleotides: TGTGCCAGCAGCCAAGATTGGGGACAGGGCATATACGAGCAGTACTTC. It codes for CASSQDWGQGIYEQYF.

The table lists this clonotype with a few counts. The J gene is TRBJ2-5, the V gene TRBV5-4; D remains ambiguous. The ends were cut back, 1 base at V and 5 bases at J, with 9 bases in the middle. Germline V gene sequence: CDR1 SGHNT, CDR2 YYREEE (reference sequence). The CDR3 consists of 13 residues. This chain's CDR3 is CASSLRGGETQYF. DNA of the CDR3: TGTGCCAGCAGCTTGCGCGGTGGGGAGACCCAGTACTTC.

J is TRBJ2-4 and V is TRBV4-3; D call uncertain. The length of the CDR3 is 14 residues. Deletions cut 5 bases from V and 5 bases from J, with 13 bases between. CDR1 LGHNA and CDR2 YSLEER come from the germline V gene. As DNA, the CDR3 is TGCGCCAGCAGCGGCCTCCGGTGGGAAAACATTCAGTACTTC. Its translation: CASSGLRWENIQYF.

This clonotype was seen just once. The genes are TRBV28 and TRBJ2-4; the match to TRBD2 covers 8 bases. There are 16 residues in the CDR3. Germline V gene lookup returns CDR1 MDHEN and CDR2 SYDVKM. V was pared by 6 bases and J by 0 bases, with 7 bases of the junction left unmatched. In DNA, the CDR3 is TGTGCCAGCAGAGTGACGGGGGGGTTAGCCAAAAACATTCAGTACTTC. Residues: CASRVTGGLAKNIQYF.

The J gene is TRBJ2-5, the V gene TRBV29-1; no definite D call. Between the trimmed V and J ends, which lost 7 bases and 5 bases, there was a span of 8 bases. The CDR3 consists of 10 residues. CDR1 SQVTM and CDR2 ANQGSEA come from the germline V gene. In nucleotides, the CDR3 is TGCAGCGCCTATGAGGAGACCCAGTACTTC. This translates into CSAYEETQYF. The full variable domain, completed using reference TRBV29-1 and TRBJ2-5, is SAVISQKPSRDICQRGTSLTIQCQVDSQVTMMFWYRQQPGQSLTLIATANQGSEATYESGFVIDKFPISRPNLTFSTLTVSNMSPEDSSIYLCSAYEETQYFGPGTRLLVL.

This rearrangement joins TRBV29-1 to TRBJ1-1, with D uncertain. The germline V and J ends were trimmed by 7 bases and 5 bases, with 8 bases remaining between them. There are 10 residues in the CDR3. Per germline, CDR1 SQVTM and CDR2 ANQGSEA. The CDR3 region is CSAYQTEAFF. Written as DNA, the CDR3 is TGCAGCGCATATCAGACTGAAGCTTTCTTT.

The chain has TRBV14 and TRBJ2-3; TRBD1 is a possible D gene (6 bases). This CDR3 is 14 amino acids long. Looked up from germline, CDR1 is SGHDN and CDR2 is FVKESK. Trimming cost V 6 bases and J 2 bases, with 12 bases left between them. The CDR3 protein is CASRDRISTDTQYF. Written as DNA, the CDR3 is TGTGCCAGCAGAGACAGGATCTCCACAGATACGCAGTATTTT.